This paragraph covers one T cell receptor (beta chain) sequence. The data were obtained in a study of cytomegalovirus exposure and HLA in healthy donors. The method was immunoSEQ multiplex PCR; TCRdb's version includes in-frame clones alone and lacks a portion of them. The sample includes fewer than 200,000 clones, about nine tenths of them seen just once. Germline assignment: CDR1 LNHNV and CDR2 YYDKDF (reference sequence). The CDR3 covers 16 residues. The V gene end was trimmed by 3 bases and the J gene end by 1 base; junction bases not matched to a gene: 5. The J gene is TRBJ2-2, the V gene TRBV15, with 7 bases aligning to TRBD2. Sequenced sample: PBMCs. The receptor comes from a man younger than 35 in good health and CMV-seropositive. The CDR3 loop is CATSRGLPVNTGELFF. The DNA of the CDR3 is TGTGCCACCAGCAGGGGACTACCGGTGAACACCGGGGAGCTGTTTTTT.